This T cell receptor (beta chain) was observed in a study of blood T cell repertoires in COVID-19. Whole-study context: Spain, Italy and the United States supplied samples that represented acute and convalescent COVID-19. T cells, B-cell-depleted T cells, or PBMCs supplied cDNA or gDNA.

This CDR3 comprises 14 residues. Trimming left V 3 bases short and J 10 bases short, with 18 bases between. In germline, CDR1 is KGHSH, CDR2 LQKENI. As processed by the authors: Scientists estimated how many nucleated cells there were by amplifying reference gene primers. Some clones are missing from TCRdb's copy, which holds only in-frame ones; the method was immunoSEQ multiplex PCR. V and J calls and clone size are given by that table; D and trimming were obtained from the DNA. Of 150,000 to 200,000 clones listed, more than 75% are singletons. The origin of this receptor is a man aged 55 to 69 with active or convalescent COVID-19. Sequenced: peripheral blood. This chain uses TRBV18 with TRBJ1-1; D is perhaps TRBD1 (5 bases). The CDR3 loop reads CASSPGRVGRGAFF. CDR3 nucleotides: TGTGCCAGCTCACCCGGCAGGGTAGGTAGAGGAGCTTTCTTT.